This T cell receptor beta chain was sequenced for a study of OX40 agonist ivuxolimab in advanced cancers. Data came from immunoSEQ multiplex PCR; TCRdb stores just in-frame clones and leaves some out. Among 50,000 to 70,000 clones listed, less than 85% were seen once. The CDR3 loop spans 13 amino acids. Germline values: CDR1 KGHSH, CDR2 LQKENI. V lost 3 bases to trimming and J lost 5 bases; unmatched junction nucleotides: 3. The V and J genes are TRBV18 and TRBJ2-7, with 8 bases identical to TRBD1. This receptor was identified in an adult with an advanced solid tumor such as melanoma, head and neck, liver or kidney cancer. The sequencing used CD4+ or CD8+ T cells sorted from blood, collected in a trial of the OX40 agonist ivuxolimab. CDR3 in DNA: TGTGCCAGCTCACCGGACAGGGACCACGAGCAGTACTTC. It encodes CASSPDRDHEQYF. Full variable domain (rest looked up from reference TRBV18 and TRBJ2-7): NAGVMQNPRHLVRRRGQEARLRCSPMKGHSHVYWYRQLPEEGLKFMVYLQKENIIDESGMPKERFSAEFPKEGPSILRIQQVVRGDSAAYFCASSPDRDHEQYFGPGTRLTVT.